This TCR beta chain came from a study of shared clonotypes between healthy human individuals. Splitting the CD4+ cells yielded a CD45RA+ naive subset and a CD45RA-negative memory subset. Deep-level settings were used for running the assay. TCRdb keeps only in-frame clones here, not all; method: immunoSEQ multiplex PCR. The sample lists about 2.4 million clones, 80% to 95% seen once, with about 0.34% in the top ten. Germline values: CDR1 SGHTA, CDR2 FQGTGA. V was shortened by 5 bases and J by 6 bases, with 12 bases between the two germline ends. This CDR3 is 13 amino acids long. Specimen: naive CD4+ T cells from PBMCs. Subset in this sample: CD45RA+ positively selected. The receptor's source is a man between 18 and 29 years old in good health. Some clones in this sample may be carry-over from other donors' samples. The V and J genes are TRBV7-3 and TRBJ2-3; no reliable D call. Here the CDR3 DNA reads TGTGCCAGCAGCCACTCGAGTCTGGATACGCAGTATTTT. Protein product: CASSHSSLDTQYF.